Listed below are T cell receptor beta chains from one sample, sequenced in a study of Tregs in tolerant kidney transplant recipients. Generated by immunoSEQ multiplex PCR, the TCRdb table keeps only in-frame clones and is missing some. The profile shows about 50,000 clones, about 92% of them singletons. The source was CD8+ T cells from blood (PBMCs), collected 12 months after the transplant. The receptors come from a human patient who received a combined kidney and bone marrow transplant. Some T cells may have come from the graft donor. The CDR3 runs from the conserved cysteine through the conserved F or W. D genes are given only for firm matches. Expanded clones are given a class, and other clones once, few, many or no size at all.

j_call	clone_size	d_call	v_call	cdr3_aa	cdr3_nt
TRBJ2-1	.	TRBD2	TRBV5-6	CASSQIAGGSSYNEQFF	TGTGCCAGCAGCCAAATAGCGGGAGGGAGCTCCTACAATGAGCAGTTCTTC
TRBJ1-6	.	.	TRBV5-4	CASSLASSSYNSPLHF	TGTGCCAGCAGCTTGGCTTCAAGCTCCTATAATTCCCCCCTCCACTTT
TRBJ1-5	.	TRBD1	TRBV28	CASSETGGAGNQPQHF	TGTGCCAGCAGTGAAACAGGGGGAGCAGGCAATCAGCCCCAGCATTTT
TRBJ2-7	.	TRBD2	TRBV2	CASSEWGGEQYF	TGTGCCAGCAGTGAATGGGGGGGAGAGCAGTACTTC
TRBJ2-1	.	TRBD2	TRBV5-8	CASSWGLAGYNEQFF	TGTGCCAGCAGCTGGGGACTAGCGGGCTACAATGAGCAGTTCTTC
TRBJ2-1	.	TRBD2	TRBV7-9	CASSFLGLAGYNEQFF	TGTGCCAGCAGCTTTCTAGGACTAGCGGGGTACAATGAGCAGTTCTTC
TRBJ1-1	.	.	TRBV28	CASSLPRGALNTEAFF	TGTGCCAGCAGTTTACCCCGGGGGGCCCTGAACACTGAAGCTTTCTTT
TRBJ2-2	.	TRBD2	TRBV7-6	CASSFPGLAGPRNTGELFF	TGTGCCAGCAGCTTTCCGGGACTAGCGGGACCCAGGAACACCGGGGAGCTGTTTTTT
TRBJ2-1	.	.	TRBV6-6	CATVTGSGNEQFF	TGTGCCACCGTAACAGGGTCAGGCAATGAGCAGTTCTTC
TRBJ2-1	.	TRBD2	TRBV19	CASSIGTSGYNEQFF	TGTGCCAGTAGTATTGGGACTAGCGGATACAATGAGCAGTTCTTC
TRBJ1-2	.	.	TRBV9	CASSPGGGYGYTF	TGTGCCAGCAGCCCGGGCGGGGGTTATGGCTACACCTTC
TRBJ2-7	.	.	TRBV7-3	CASSLTAGQLAHEQYF	TGTGCCAGCAGCTTAACGGCGGGACAGTTAGCCCACGAGCAGTACTTC
TRBJ2-7	.	TRBD2	TRBV28	CASSDPGLADKIFPYEQYF	TGTGCCAGCAGTGACCCAGGACTAGCTGACAAAATATTTCCCTACGAGCAGTACTTC
TRBJ2-7	.	TRBD2	TRBV7-6	CASSPGLAGYEQYF	TGTGCCAGCAGCCCGGGACTAGCGGGATACGAGCAGTACTTC
TRBJ1-3	.	.	TRBV7-8	CASSSSGPKKGGGNTIYF	TGTGCCAGCAGCTCCTCGGGACCTAAAAAAGGGGGTGGAAACACCATATATTTT
TRBJ2-1	.	TRBD2	TRBV11-2	CASSLGSSGGEQFF	TGTGCCAGCAGCTTAGGGAGTAGCGGGGGGGAGCAGTTCTTC
TRBJ2-7	.	.	TRBV13	CASSGRDFPRRGTYEQYF	TGTGCCAGCAGCGGCCGGGACTTTCCACGTCGGGGAACCTACGAGCAGTACTTC
TRBJ2-1	.	TRBD2	TRBV27	CASSPRTRGDYNEQFF	TGTGCCAGCAGTCCTCGGACTAGAGGGGATTACAATGAGCAGTTCTTC
TRBJ2-7	.	.	TRBV11-2	CASSHGGYEQYF	TGTGCCAGCAGCCACGGAGGGTACGAGCAGTACTTC
TRBJ2-7	.	.	TRBV7-6	CASSWGGDEQYF	TGTGCCAGCAGCTGGGGAGGCGACGAGCAGTACTTC
TRBJ2-5	.	TRBD2	TRBV7-9	CASSLLAGGLETQYF	TGTGCCAGCAGCTTGCTAGCGGGAGGGTTAGAGACCCAGTACTTC
TRBJ2-5	.	TRBD2	TRBV27	CASSRGGAQETQYF	TGTGCCAGCAGCCGCGGGGGGGCCCAAGAGACCCAGTACTTC
TRBJ1-2	.	.	TRBV6-5	CASSYSFTDGYTF	TGTGCCAGCAGTTACTCCTTCACAGACGGCTACACCTTC
TRBJ2-7	.	TRBD1	TRBV4-2	CASSHPIRGCEQYF	TGTGCCAGCAGCCACCCCATCAGGGGGTGCGAGCAGTACTTC
TRBJ2-3	.	TRBD2	TRBV5-1	CASSLRLAGGLDTQYF	TGCGCCAGCAGCCTCAGACTAGCGGGGGGTCTCGATACGCAGTATTTT
TRBJ1-1	.	.	TRBV7-3	CASSSTGGGTEAFF	TGTGCCAGCAGCTCCACCGGGGGTGGGACTGAAGCTTTCTTT
TRBJ2-7	.	TRBD2	TRBV12-5	CASGLSTLAGGEYEQYF	TGTGCTAGTGGTTTGTCGACTTTAGCGGGGGGCGAATACGAGCAGTACTTC
TRBJ2-1	.	TRBD2	TRBV27	CASSTRLAETYNEQFF	TGTGCCAGCAGTACCCGACTAGCCGAAACCTACAATGAGCAGTTCTTC
TRBJ2-5	.	.	TRBV6-4	CASPADFGGETQYF	TGTGCCAGTCCGGCGGACTTTGGGGGGGAGACCCAGTACTTC
TRBJ1-5	.	.	TRBV15	CATSRVSNQPQHF	TGTGCCACCAGCAGAGTTTCGAATCAGCCCCAGCATTTT
TRBJ2-6	.	.	TRBV7-9	CASSSTAAVLSGANVLTF	TGTGCCAGCAGTTCGACAGCCGCCGTCCTCTCTGGGGCCAACGTCCTGACTTTC
TRBJ2-7	.	TRBD2	TRBV6-5	CASSSLWTSTYEQYF	TGTGCCAGCAGTTCCCTATGGACTAGCACTTACGAGCAGTACTTC
TRBJ2-1	.	TRBD2	TRBV7-8	CASSPTGTRGYEQFF	TGTGCCAGCAGCCCGACCGGGACTAGGGGCTATGAGCAGTTCTTC
TRBJ2-2	.	TRBD1	TRBV7-3	CASSLKECGTGKEELFF	TGTGCCAGCAGCTTAAAGGAGTGTGGGACAGGTAAAGAGGAGCTGTTTTTT
TRBJ2-2	.	.	TRBV21-1	CASSLNRDGELFF	TGTGCCAGCAGCCTCAACAGGGACGGGGAGCTGTTTTTT
TRBJ2-1	.	TRBD2	TRBV6-5	CASSYSSGGEQFF	TGTGCCAGCAGTTACTCTAGCGGGGGCGAGCAGTTCTTC
TRBJ2-2	.	.	TRBV7-9	CASSSTGPNTGELFF	TGTGCCAGCAGCTCTACAGGCCCGAACACCGGGGAGCTGTTTTTT
TRBJ2-6	.	.	TRBV7-9	CASSYETGSRGWANVLTF	TGTGCCAGCAGTTATGAAACGGGTAGTAGGGGGTGGGCCAACGTCCTGACTTTC
TRBJ2-3	.	.	TRBV7-9	CASSLWSDTQYF	TGTGCCAGCAGCTTATGGAGCGATACGCAGTATTTT
TRBJ2-7	.	.	TRBV5-8	CASSLDRYEQYF	TGTGCCAGCAGCTTGGACAGATACGAGCAGTACTTC
TRBJ1-1	once	TRBD1	TRBV9	CASSVGGTAPGAFF	TGTGCCAGCAGCGTAGGCGGGACAGCGCCTGGGGCTTTCTTT
TRBJ1-1	.	TRBD1	TRBV13	CASSLGSGGTEAFF	TGTGCCAGCAGCTTAGGGTCAGGGGGTACTGAAGCTTTCTTT
TRBJ1-2	.	TRBD1	TRBV29-1	CSDKGQGYGYTF	TGCAGCGACAAGGGACAGGGATATGGCTACACCTTC
TRBJ2-7	.	.	TRBV7-6	CASSLGATTEQYF	TGTGCCAGCAGCTTAGGGGCTACAACAGAGCAGTACTTC
TRBJ2-2	.	TRBD2	TRBV29-1	CSVVGGWEGRTGELFF	TGCAGCGTTGTGGGGGGGTGGGAGGGGCGCACCGGGGAGCTGTTTTTT
TRBJ2-5	once	.	TRBV4-2	CASSQEYWDDGGTQYF	TGTGCCAGCAGCCAAGAGTACTGGGACGACGGGGGGACCCAGTACTTC
TRBJ2-1	.	TRBD2	TRBV4-2	CASSQEETSGSSYNEQFF	TGTGCCAGCAGCCAAGAGGAGACTAGCGGGAGTTCCTACAATGAGCAGTTCTTC
TRBJ2-7	.	.	TRBV14	CASSQDIGVQGPLSYEQYF	TGTGCCAGCAGCCAAGATATCGGGGTACAGGGCCCACTCTCCTACGAGCAGTACTTC
TRBJ1-2	.	.	TRBV5-6	CASSLDPEGYGYTF	TGTGCCAGCAGCTTGGACCCCGAGGGCTATGGCTACACCTTC
TRBJ1-6	.	TRBD1	TRBV13	CASSLGLGTGLPPLHF	TGTGCCAGCAGCTTAGGCCTCGGGACAGGGCTTCCACCCCTCCACTTT
TRBJ2-3	once	.	TRBV7-9	CASSDGSALIGSMSWAQYF	TGTGCCAGCAGCGACGGGAGCGCCCTCATCGGTTCTATGTCATGGGCGCAGTATTTT
TRBJ2-5	.	TRBD1	TRBV9	CASSGQGERETQYF	TGTGCCAGCAGCGGACAGGGCGAGCGAGAGACCCAGTACTTC
TRBJ2-1	.	TRBD2	TRBV5-8	CASSLEASGRGGSYNEQFF	TGTGCCAGCAGCTTGGAGGCTAGCGGGAGGGGGGGCTCCTACAATGAGCAGTTCTTC
TRBJ2-7	.	.	TRBV19	CASSILSSGEQYF	TGTGCCAGTAGTATACTCAGTTCTGGCGAGCAGTACTTC
TRBJ1-2	.	.	TRBV2	CASSEMGRSPYGYTF	TGTGCCAGCAGTGAAATGGGGAGATCTCCCTATGGCTACACCTTC
TRBJ1-2	once	.	TRBV7-8	CASSLGGTTGYGYTF	TGTGCCAGCAGCTTAGGGGGGACCACAGGGTATGGCTACACCTTC
TRBJ2-2	medium-sized	.	TRBV7-2	CASSLVGHATGELFF	TGTGCCAGCAGCTTAGTGGGACACGCCACCGGGGAGCTGTTTTTT
TRBJ2-5	.	.	TRBV30	CAWSVETVQETQYF	TGTGCCTGGAGTGTTGAGACAGTCCAAGAGACCCAGTACTTC